Listed here are 14 T cell receptor beta chains from one sample, sequenced in a study of cytomegalovirus exposure and HLA in healthy donors. It was with 60 Vbeta and 13 Jbeta primers that the PCR ran. The table came from immunoSEQ multiplex PCR; TCRdb's copy has only in-frame clones and leaves some out. The sample lists a few hundred thousand clones; roughly 90% were seen once. The sequencing input was PBMCs. Source of these receptors: a woman aged 18-29 years in good health and CMV-seronegative.

This rearrangement joins TRBV7-3 to TRBJ2-1, with 9 bases that match TRBD2. V trimming: 5 bases; J trimming: 7 bases; junction bases outside the gene matches: 9. Germline CDR1 is SGHTA and CDR2 is FQGTGA. The CDR3 covers 15 residues. CDR3 sequence (DNA): TGTGCCAGCAGCCCCGCGGGAGGGCGGGTTAATGAGCAGTTCTTC. Translated: CASSPAGGRVNEQFF.

V and J are TRBV5-4 and TRBJ2-3; TRBD2 agrees at 9 bases. CDR1 SGHNT and CDR2 YYREEE come from the germline V gene (reference sequence). CDR3 length: 15 amino acids. The J segment lost 3 bases and the V segment lost 4 bases, leaving 6 bases of the junction unmatched. The CDR3 region is CASSPVAGVTDTQYF. The CDR3 nucleotides read TGTGCCAGCAGCCCGGTAGCGGGAGTGACAGATACGCAGTATTTT. The variable domain in full, completed from reference TRBV5-4 and TRBJ2-3, reads ETGVTQSPTHLIKTRGQQVTLRCSSQSGHNTVSWYQQALGQGPQFIFQYYREEENGRGNFPPRFSGLQFPNYSSELNVNALELDDSALYLCASSPVAGVTDTQYFGPGTRLTVL.

V and J are TRBV9 and TRBJ2-3, with D possibly matching TRBD2 (6 bases). V lost 0 bases to trimming and J lost 4 bases, with 9 bases between them. Germline V gene sequence: CDR1 SGDLS, CDR2 YYNGEE. CDR3 length equals 14 residues. The CDR3: CASSVAGEADTQYF. CDR3 DNA sequence: TGTGCCAGCAGCGTAGCGGGGGAGGCAGATACGCAGTATTTT.

The V gene is TRBV4-1, the J gene TRBJ2-1, with TRBD1 matching 7 bases. The length of the CDR3 is 16 residues. Losses at the gene ends were 4 bases for V and 1 base for J; bases not matched to a gene: 7. CDR1 MGHRA and CDR2 YSYEKL come from the germline V gene. In DNA, the CDR3 is TGCGCCAGCAGCCCAAGGGGGCAACAGTCCTACAATGAGCAGTTCTTC. It specifies CASSPRGQQSYNEQFF.

The chain joins TRBV10-3 to TRBJ2-1, with 10 bases fitting TRBD2. Unmatched junction bases numbered 6, after V lost 4 bases and J lost 6 bases. This CDR3 contains 15 residues. Germline V lookup: CDR1 ENHRY, CDR2 SYGVKD. The CDR3 sequence is CAISANQRGGNEQFF. CDR3 DNA: TGTGCCATCAGTGCCAACCAGCGGGGGGGCAATGAGCAGTTCTTC.

J is TRBJ2-5 and V is TRBV27, with 8 bases fitting TRBD2. The CDR3 runs 15 residues. Germline lookup yields CDR1 MNHEY and CDR2 SMNVEV (reference sequence). V was clipped by 3 bases and J by 4 bases; unmatched bases: 7. The CDR3 sequence: CASSFGGRSVETQYF. The CDR3 region has the DNA TGTGCCAGCAGTTTTGGCGGGAGGTCGGTAGAGACCCAGTACTTC.

V usage is TRBV7-2 and J usage is TRBJ2-1, with D perhaps TRBD2 (5 bases). V was pared by 5 bases and J by 0 bases, with 17 bases between. The CDR3 is 17 amino acids. Germline CDR1 SGHTA, CDR2 FQGNSA. In DNA, the CDR3 is TGTGCCAGCAGCGCTCTAGCTCTAAGGCGCTCCTACAATGAGCAGTTCTTC. It translates to CASSALALRRSYNEQFF.

V and J are TRBV5-1 and TRBJ2-7, with D possibly being TRBD1 (6 bases). V shed 7 bases and J shed 2 bases, with 10 bases lying between them. CDR3 length: 12 amino acids. Germline-derived CDR1 and CDR2 are SGHRS and YFSETQ. The CDR3 is CASPGQTYEQYF. Here the CDR3 DNA reads TGCGCCAGCCCGGGACAAACCTACGAGCAGTACTTC.

The J gene is TRBJ1-1, the V gene TRBV29-1, with D possibly TRBD1 on 5 matching bases. The germline gives CDR1 SQVTM, CDR2 ANQGSEA. The CDR3 consists of 14 residues. Trimming cost V 4 bases and J 0 bases, with 12 bases left between them. This CDR3 reads CSVAAGPMNTEAFF. DNA of the CDR3: TGCAGCGTTGCCGCAGGGCCTATGAACACTGAAGCTTTCTTT.

V and J are TRBV27 and TRBJ2-7; TRBD2 matches 8 bases. Germline V gene lookup returns CDR1 MNHEY and CDR2 SMNVEV (reference sequence). The CDR3 consists of 14 residues. V lost 7 bases and J lost 2; bases outside the gene matches: 7. In nucleotides, the CDR3 is TGTGCCAGCAAAGGCCGAGCGGGAGCCTACGAGCAGTACTTC. Translation gives CASKGRAGAYEQYF.

V usage is TRBV10-2 and J usage is TRBJ2-7, with TRBD2 matching over 11 bases. The germline CDR1 and CDR2 sequences are WSHSY and SAAADI. The CDR3 covers 15 residues. Trimming took 3 bases from V and 2 from J; bases not matched to a gene: 3. This chain's CDR3 is CASSDFSGRAYEQYF. The CDR3 nucleotides are TGCGCCAGCAGTGATTTTAGCGGGAGGGCCTACGAGCAGTACTTC.

The V and J genes are TRBV11-2 and TRBJ1-5; the D is unclear. The CDR3 length is 13 residues. V gave up 2 bases and J gave up 0 bases, with 2 bases separating them. Looked up from germline, CDR1 is SGHAT and CDR2 is FQNNGV. CDR3 region: CASSLHSNQPQHF. As DNA, the CDR3 is TGTGCCAGCAGCTTACATAGCAATCAGCCCCAGCATTTT.

This rearrangement joins TRBV6-5 to TRBJ2-1; 11 nucleotides line up with TRBD2. J gave up 11 bases and V 7 bases, and 4 bases lay outside the gene matches. The germline gives CDR1 MNHEY, CDR2 SVGAGI. The CDR3 covers 12 residues. The CDR3 bases are TGTGCCAGCACCCAGACTAGCGGGAAGCAGTTCTTC. Translated, it gives CASTQTSGKQFF.

V gene TRBV7-9 combines with J gene TRBJ2-5; tentative D call: TRBD1 (5 bases). The germline V and J ends were trimmed by 2 bases and 5 bases, with 15 bases remaining between them. This CDR3 region has 15 residues. CDR1 is SEHNR, CDR2 FQNEAQ, per germline (reference sequence). The CDR3 here is CASSLFGQGMETQYF. The CDR3 DNA reads TGTGCCAGCAGCTTATTTGGTCAGGGAATGGAGACCCAGTACTTC.